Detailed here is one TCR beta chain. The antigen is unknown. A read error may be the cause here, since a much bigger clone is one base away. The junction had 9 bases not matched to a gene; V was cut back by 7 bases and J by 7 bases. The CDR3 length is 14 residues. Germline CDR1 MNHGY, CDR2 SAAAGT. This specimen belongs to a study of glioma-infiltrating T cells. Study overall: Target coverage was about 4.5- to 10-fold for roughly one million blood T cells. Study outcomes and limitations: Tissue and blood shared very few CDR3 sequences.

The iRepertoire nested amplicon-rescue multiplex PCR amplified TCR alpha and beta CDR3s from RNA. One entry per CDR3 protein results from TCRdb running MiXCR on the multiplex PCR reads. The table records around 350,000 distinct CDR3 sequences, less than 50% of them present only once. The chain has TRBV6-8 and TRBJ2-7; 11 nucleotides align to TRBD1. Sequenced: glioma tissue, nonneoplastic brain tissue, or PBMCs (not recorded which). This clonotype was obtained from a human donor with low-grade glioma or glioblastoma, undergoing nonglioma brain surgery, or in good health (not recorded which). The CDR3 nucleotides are TGTGCCAGCATCGAGGACAGGGGGCCCAGGGAGCAGTACTTC. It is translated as CASIEDRGPREQYF.